Below, 18 T cell receptor beta chains from the same sample are listed, as sequenced in a study of shared clonotypes between healthy human individuals. TCRdb's copy holds only in-frame clones and misses some; the assay was immunoSEQ multiplex PCR. Of about 2,500,000 clones listed, more than 90% are singletons. What was sequenced was naive CD4+ T cells sorted from blood. Documented subset: CD45RA+ positively selected. Receptor source: a man between 18 and 35 years old in good health.

The rearrangement uses TRBV6-6 and TRBJ2-7, with a weak D call TRBD1 (6 bases). Germline CDR1 reads MNHNY; CDR2 reads SVGAGI (reference sequence). The V end lost 6 bases, the J end lost 4 bases, and 19 bases lay between the germline ends. There are 15 residues in the CDR3. The DNA of the CDR3 is TGTGCCAGCAGACCCCACAGGGAGTCGAGGTACGAGCAGTACTTC. It translates to CASRPHRESRYEQYF.

This chain connects TRBV7-8 to TRBJ2-7; the D gene is possibly TRBD1 (6 bases). V was cut by 2 bases and J by 5 bases, with 13 bases left in between. The germline CDR1 and CDR2 sequences are SGHVS and FQNEAQ. CDR3 size: 14 residues. CDR3: CASSLSRGIDEQYF. The CDR3 DNA follows: TGTGCCAGCAGCTTATCCAGGGGCATCGACGAGCAGTACTTC.

The chain recombines TRBV5-4 with TRBJ1-1; 7 bases are shared with TRBD1. The CDR3 has 14 amino acids. V shed 1 base and J 9 bases; nucleotides not matched to a gene: 9. In germline, CDR1 is SGHNT, CDR2 YYREEE (reference sequence). In nucleotides, the CDR3 is TGTGCCAGCAGCTTGTGGACTGAGGGGGCAAAAGCTTTCTTT. Its protein product is CASSLWTEGAKAFF.

Here the CDR3 DNA reads TGTGCCAGCAGTGGGGACAGGGGGCGAGTCACCTATAATTCACCCCTCCACTTT. Its translation is CASSGDRGRVTYNSPLHF. The chain couples TRBV6-1 to TRBJ1-6; 12 bases map to TRBD1. This CDR3 spans 18 amino acids. Germline V gives CDR1 MNHNS, CDR2 SASEGT. With V trimmed by 4 bases and J by 2 bases, 6 bases remained unmatched.

The V gene is TRBV7-6, the J gene TRBJ2-1; D remains unclear. Trimming stripped 5 bases from V and 4 bases from J, with 9 bases between. The germline CDR1 and CDR2 sequences are SGHVS and FNYEAQ. The length of the CDR3 is 13 residues. This CDR3 reads CASSPSLYNEQFF. CDR3 nucleotides: TGTGCCAGCAGCCCCTCGTTATACAATGAGCAGTTCTTC. The whole variable domain, remainder taken from reference TRBV7-6 and TRBJ2-1, is GAGVSQSPRYKVTKRGQDVALRCDPISGHVSLYWYRQALGQGPEFLTYFNYEAQQDKSGLPNDRFSAERPEGSISTLTIQRTEQRDSAMYRCASSPSLYNEQFFGPGTRLTVL.

This rearrangement joins TRBV5-1 to TRBJ2-2, with unresolved D. The CDR3 has 17 amino acids. Germline values: CDR1 SGHRS, CDR2 YFSETQ. Trimming pared 4 bases from V and 4 bases from J, leaving 20 bases between. The CDR3 loop reads CASSLRAVRVSTGELFF. In DNA form, the CDR3 reads TGCGCCAGCAGCCTAAGAGCCGTACGGGTGTCCACCGGGGAGCTGTTTTTT.

The J gene is TRBJ2-3, the V gene TRBV10-1; D is uncertain. CDR3 length equals 14 residues. The V end was cut by 6 bases, the J end by 0 bases, with 10 bases between. From germline, CDR1 is WNHNN and CDR2 SYGVQD (reference sequence). The CDR3 loop reads CASRSDSSTDTQYF. CDR3 nucleotide sequence: TGCGCCAGCAGAAGCGACTCTAGCACAGATACGCAGTATTTT.

Details on this clone: The sample contains more than one DNA sequence encoding this CDR3. The J gene is TRBJ2-4, the V gene TRBV7-2; no firm D call. The germline gives CDR1 SGHTA, CDR2 FQGNSA. This CDR3 region has 13 residues. With 1 base removed from V and 5 bases from J, the gap between germline ends came to 6 bases. Here the CDR3 reads CASSLGPQNIQYF. CDR3 coding DNA: TGTGCCAGCAGCTTAGGACCTCAAAACATTCAGTACTTC.

The chain has TRBV7-9 and TRBJ2-3; D unclear. CDR3 length equals 15 residues. The V and J ends lost 1 base and 1 base respectively, with 9 bases between them. The germline gives CDR1 SEHNR, CDR2 FQNEAQ (reference sequence). In nucleotides, the CDR3 is TGTGCCAGCAGCTTAGGCCGGGCCCGCACAGATACGCAGTATTTT. Protein sequence: CASSLGRARTDTQYF. Full variable domain (rest looked up from reference TRBV7-9 and TRBJ2-3): DTGVSQNPRHKITKRGQNVTFRCDPISEHNRLYWYRQTLGQGPEFLTYFQNEAQLEKSRLLSDRFSAERPKGSFSTLEIQRTEQGDSAMYLCASSLGRARTDTQYFGPGTRLTVL.

The rearrangement uses TRBV4-1 and TRBJ2-2, with a tentative D call TRBD2 (6 bases). This CDR3 has 17 residues. Looked up from germline, CDR1 is MGHRA and CDR2 is YSYEKL. The V end was cut by 3 bases, the J end by 0 bases, with 14 bases between. The CDR3 bases are TGCGCCAGCAGCCAGAGAGTTAGCGGAACGAACACCGGGGAGCTGTTTTTT. This encodes CASSQRVSGTNTGELFF.

The rearrangement joins TRBV9 to TRBJ1-4; D ambiguous. CDR1 is SGDLS and CDR2 is YYNGEE in the germline V gene. V lost 3 bases to trimming and J lost 0 bases, with 9 bases between them. This CDR3 comprises 15 residues. The CDR3, as DNA: TGTGCCAGCAGCGCCCAACACTCAACTAATGAAAAACTGTTTTTT. This sequence encodes CASSAQHSTNEKLFF.

This clone occurred once. The gene calls are TRBV7-9 and TRBJ2-3; 11 positions match TRBD1. The V segment lost 6 bases and the J segment 6 bases; nucleotides outside the gene matches: 8. This CDR3 comprises 15 residues. The germline CDR1 and CDR2 sequences are SEHNR and FQNEAQ (reference sequence). The CDR3 sequence is CASSSGQGALDTQYF. For the CDR3, the DNA is TGTGCCAGCAGTTCTGGACAGGGGGCATTGGATACGCAGTATTTT.

Concerning this clone: In the same sample, other DNA sequences code for this CDR3. The DNA of the CDR3 is TGCGCCAGCAGCCAAGTATTAGGGACCCAGTACTTC. Translation gives CASSQVLGTQYF. The chain combines TRBV4-1 with TRBJ2-5; D is uncertain. Trimming took 1 base from V and 7 from J, leaving 7 bases between them. CDR3 size: 12 residues. Germline values: CDR1 MGHRA, CDR2 YSYEKL.

This sequence joins TRBV5-1 and TRBJ1-6; D is possibly TRBD1 (5 bases). The CDR3 has 14 amino acids. Germline CDR1 reads SGHRS; CDR2 reads YFSETQ. V was pared by 2 bases and J by 8 bases, with 11 bases between. The CDR3 is CASSLAVQDSPLHF. The CDR3 DNA follows: TGCGCCAGCAGCTTAGCAGTACAGGATTCACCCCTCCACTTT. The variable domain in full, with the rest retrieved from reference TRBV5-1 and TRBJ1-6, is KAGVTQTPRYLIKTRGQQVTLSCSPISGHRSVSWYQQTPGQGLQFLFEYFSETQRNKGNFPGRFSGRQFSNSRSEMNVSTLELGDSALYLCASSLAVQDSPLHFGNGTRLTVT.

V is TRBV14 and J is TRBJ1-4, with TRBD1 matching over 9 bases. V gave up 6 bases and J gave up 0 bases; unmatched junction bases: 5. This CDR3 contains 16 residues. CDR1 is SGHDN and CDR2 is FVKESK in the germline V gene. The CDR3 spells CASSPTGGTTNEKLFF. In nucleotides, the CDR3 is TGTGCCAGCAGTCCCACAGGGGGCACAACTAATGAAAAACTGTTTTTT.

Notes on this clone: This sample also contains other DNA sequences that code for the same CDR3. The V call is TRBV6-1, the J call TRBJ2-3; 11 positions match TRBD1. The germline CDR1 and CDR2 sequences are MNHNS and SASEGT. V trimming: 5 bases; J trimming: 4 bases; junction bases outside the gene matches: 5. The CDR3 has 15 amino acids. As DNA, the CDR3 is TGTGCCAGCAGTACCGGGACAGGGGGGGCAGATACGCAGTATTTT. This codes for CASSTGTGGADTQYF.

As regards this clone: Mismatch with germline at one junction end may stem from a read error. The CDR3 loop reads CASSPGLAHTYEQYF. The CDR3 coding sequence is TGTGCTAGCAGCCCCGGGCTAGCTCATACCTACGAGCAGTACTTC. The chain joins TRBV7-7 to TRBJ2-7; possible D gene TRBD2, 5 bases. Germline CDR1 and CDR2: SSHAT and FNYEAQ (reference sequence). This CDR3 region has 15 residues. Full variable domain (outside the CDR3, taken from reference TRBV7-7 and TRBJ2-7): GAGVSQSPRYKVTKRGQDVTLRCDPISSHATLYWYQQALGQGPEFLTYFNYEAQPDKSGLPSDRFSAERPEGSISTLTIQRTEQRDSAMYRCASSPGLAHTYEQYFGPGTRLTVT.

This clone appeared once. The V gene is TRBV13, the J gene TRBJ1-5; D possibly corresponds to TRBD1 (5 bases). The CDR3 runs to 15 residues. The germline V gene encodes CDR1 PRHDT and CDR2 FYEKMQ (reference sequence). Trimming left V 0 bases short and J 2 bases short, with 8 bases between. The CDR3 nucleotides are TGTGCCAGCAGCTTAGGAGGGACCGGCAATCAGCCCCAGCATTTT. Protein sequence: CASSLGGTGNQPQHF.